The clone carrying this T cell receptor beta chain was detected only a few times. This sample's TCRbeta library carried unique molecular identifier barcodes. TCRdb redid the calling of the PCR reads with MiXCR, one entry per CDR3 protein. The sample yields about 110,000 distinct CDR3 sequences, 10% seen once. This entry belongs to a study of T-cell reconstitution after alpha-beta-depleted transplantation in children. This CDR3 has 16 amino acids. V shed 5 bases and J 7 bases; nucleotides not matched to a gene: 13. Germline loops: CDR1 MDHEN, CDR2 SYDVKM. J is TRBJ2-1 and V is TRBV28; 8 nucleotides match TRBD2. The starting material was PBMCs, obtained before TCRalphabeta/CD19-depleted stem cell transplant. This receptor was identified in a boy aged 2-9 years with acute lymphoblastic leukemia, due to receive a stem cell transplant. CDR3 nucleotide sequence: TGTGCCAGCAGTCCCCCCCCAGCGGGAGTGGGAAATGAGCAGTTCTTC. This encodes CASSPPPAGVGNEQFF.